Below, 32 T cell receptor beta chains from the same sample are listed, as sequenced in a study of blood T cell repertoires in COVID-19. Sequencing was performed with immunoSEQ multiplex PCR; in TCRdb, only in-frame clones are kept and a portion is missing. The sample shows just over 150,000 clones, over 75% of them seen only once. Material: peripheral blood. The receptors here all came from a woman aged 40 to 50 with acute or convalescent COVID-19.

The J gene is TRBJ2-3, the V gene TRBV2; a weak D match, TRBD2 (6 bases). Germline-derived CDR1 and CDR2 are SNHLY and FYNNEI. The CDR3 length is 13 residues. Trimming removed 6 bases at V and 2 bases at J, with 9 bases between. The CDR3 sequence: CASRTGDTDTQYF. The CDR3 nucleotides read TGTGCCAGCAGGACGGGGGACACAGATACGCAGTATTTT.

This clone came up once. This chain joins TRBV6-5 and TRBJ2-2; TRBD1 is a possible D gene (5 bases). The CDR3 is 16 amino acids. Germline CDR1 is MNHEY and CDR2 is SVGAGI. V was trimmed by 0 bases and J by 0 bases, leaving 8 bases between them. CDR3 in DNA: TGTGCCAGCAGTTACTCCTCAGGGACGAACACCGGGGAGCTGTTTTTT. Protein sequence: CASSYSSGTNTGELFF.

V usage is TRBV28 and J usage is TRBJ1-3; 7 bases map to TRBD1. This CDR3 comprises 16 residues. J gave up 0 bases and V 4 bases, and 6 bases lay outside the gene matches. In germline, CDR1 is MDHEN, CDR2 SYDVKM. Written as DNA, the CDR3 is TGTGCCAGCAGTTCGACAGGGATTAGCTCTGGAAACACCATATATTTT. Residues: CASSSTGISSGNTIYF. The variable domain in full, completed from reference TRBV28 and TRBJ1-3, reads DVKVTQSSRYLVKRTGEKVFLECVQDMDHENMFWYRQDPGLGLRLIYFSYDVKMKEKGDIPEGYSVSREKKERFSLILESASTNQTSMYLCASSSTGISSGNTIYFGEGSWLTVV.

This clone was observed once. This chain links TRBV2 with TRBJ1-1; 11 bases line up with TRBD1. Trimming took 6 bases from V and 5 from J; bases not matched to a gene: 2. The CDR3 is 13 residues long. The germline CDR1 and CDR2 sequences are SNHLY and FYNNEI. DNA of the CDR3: TGTGCCAGCAGGGACAGGGGGCGAACTGAAGCTTTCTTT. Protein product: CASRDRGRTEAFF. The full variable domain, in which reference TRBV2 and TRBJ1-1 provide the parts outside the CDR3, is EPEVTQTPSHQVTQMGQEVILRCVPISNHLYFYWYRQILGQKVEFLVSFYNNEISEKSEIFDDQFSVERPDGSNFTLKIRSTKLEDSAMYFCASRDRGRTEAFFGQGTRLTVV.

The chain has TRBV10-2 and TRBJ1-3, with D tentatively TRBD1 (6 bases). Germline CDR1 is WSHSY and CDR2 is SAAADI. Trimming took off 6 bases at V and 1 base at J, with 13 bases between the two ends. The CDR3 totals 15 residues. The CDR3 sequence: CASRQYTGSGNTIYF. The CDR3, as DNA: TGCGCCAGCAGACAATATACAGGGTCTGGAAACACCATATATTTT.

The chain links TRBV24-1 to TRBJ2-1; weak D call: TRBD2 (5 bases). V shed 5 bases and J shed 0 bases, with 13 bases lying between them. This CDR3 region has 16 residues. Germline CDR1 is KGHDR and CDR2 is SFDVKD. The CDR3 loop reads CATSGSDSSSYNEQFF. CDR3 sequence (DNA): TGTGCCACCAGTGGCTCGGACTCGAGCTCCTACAATGAGCAGTTCTTC.

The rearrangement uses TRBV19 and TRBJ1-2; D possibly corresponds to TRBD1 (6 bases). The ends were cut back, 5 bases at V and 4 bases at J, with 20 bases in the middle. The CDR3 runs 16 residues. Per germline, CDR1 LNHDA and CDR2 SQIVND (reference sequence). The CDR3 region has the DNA TGTGCCAGTAGTCCTCAACAAACCACAGGGTTCTATGGCTACACCTTC. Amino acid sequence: CASSPQQTTGFYGYTF.

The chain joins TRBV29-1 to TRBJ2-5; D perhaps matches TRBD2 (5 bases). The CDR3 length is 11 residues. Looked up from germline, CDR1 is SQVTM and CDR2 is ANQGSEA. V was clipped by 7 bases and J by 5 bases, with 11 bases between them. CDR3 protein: CSAGKLETQYF. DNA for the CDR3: TGCAGCGCCGGGAAATTGGAGACCCAGTACTTC.

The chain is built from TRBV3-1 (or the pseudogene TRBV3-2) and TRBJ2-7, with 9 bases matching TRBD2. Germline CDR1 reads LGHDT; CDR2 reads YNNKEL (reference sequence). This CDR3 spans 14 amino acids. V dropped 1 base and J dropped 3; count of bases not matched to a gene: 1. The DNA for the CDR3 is TGTGCCAGCAGCCAAGGACTAGCGGTCTACGAGCAGTACTTC. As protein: CASSQGLAVYEQYF.

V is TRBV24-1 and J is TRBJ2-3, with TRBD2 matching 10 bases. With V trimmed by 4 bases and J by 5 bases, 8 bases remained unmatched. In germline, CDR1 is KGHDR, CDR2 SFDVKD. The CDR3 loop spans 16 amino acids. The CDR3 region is CATSEPMLAGVDTQYF. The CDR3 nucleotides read TGTGCCACCAGTGAGCCTATGCTAGCGGGGGTAGATACGCAGTATTTT.

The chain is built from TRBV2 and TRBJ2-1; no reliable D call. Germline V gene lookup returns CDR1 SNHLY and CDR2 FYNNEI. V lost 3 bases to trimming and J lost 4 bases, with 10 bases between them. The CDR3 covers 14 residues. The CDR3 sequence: CASSDQYSYNEQFF. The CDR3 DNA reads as TGTGCCAGCAGTGACCAATACAGTTACAATGAGCAGTTCTTC.

For the CDR3, the DNA is TGTGCCAGCAGCCTCGACAGGGTAAATTACGAGCAGTACTTC. Its translation: CASSLDRVNYEQYF. The chain carries TRBV27 and TRBJ2-7; the match to TRBD1 covers 7 bases. V shed 6 bases and J 4 bases; nucleotides not matched to a gene: 9. This CDR3 contains 14 residues. Germline assignment: CDR1 MNHEY and CDR2 SMNVEV (reference sequence).

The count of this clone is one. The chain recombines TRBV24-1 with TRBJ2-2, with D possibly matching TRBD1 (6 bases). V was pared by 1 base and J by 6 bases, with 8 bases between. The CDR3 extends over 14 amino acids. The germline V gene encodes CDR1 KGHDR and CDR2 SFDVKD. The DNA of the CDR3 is TGTGCCACCAGTGATTTTTGGGGGCCCGGGGAGCTGTTTTTT. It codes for CATSDFWGPGELFF.

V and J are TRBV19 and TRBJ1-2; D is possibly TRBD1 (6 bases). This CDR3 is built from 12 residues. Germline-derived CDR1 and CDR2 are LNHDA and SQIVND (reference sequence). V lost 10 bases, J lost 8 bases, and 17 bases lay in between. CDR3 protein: CATALGQIGYTF. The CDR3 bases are TGTGCCACCGCTCTCGGACAGATCGGCTACACCTTC.

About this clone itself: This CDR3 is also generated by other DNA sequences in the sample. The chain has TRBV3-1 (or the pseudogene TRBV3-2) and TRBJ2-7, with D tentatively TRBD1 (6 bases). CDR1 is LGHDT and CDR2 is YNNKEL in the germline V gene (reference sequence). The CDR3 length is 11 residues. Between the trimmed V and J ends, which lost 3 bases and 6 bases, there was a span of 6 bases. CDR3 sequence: CASSQGAEQYF. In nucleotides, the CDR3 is TGTGCCAGCAGCCAGGGGGCCGAGCAGTACTTC.

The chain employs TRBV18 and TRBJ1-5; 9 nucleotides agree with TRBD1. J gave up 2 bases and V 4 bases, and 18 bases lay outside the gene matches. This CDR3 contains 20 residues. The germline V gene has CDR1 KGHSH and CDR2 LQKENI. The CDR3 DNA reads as TGTGCCAGCTCACATGGCGTGATGGCGACAGGGGGGTTGGGCAATCAGCCCCAGCATTTT. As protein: CASSHGVMATGGLGNQPQHF.

The CDR3 here is CASSYSASSGELFF. The CDR3 DNA sequence: TGTGCCAGCAGTTACTCGGCAAGTTCCGGGGAGCTGTTTTTT. The rearrangement links TRBV6-6 to TRBJ2-2; D gene unclear. CDR3 size: 14 residues. V was trimmed by 0 bases and J by 6 bases, leaving 8 bases between them. CDR1 MNHNY and CDR2 SVGAGI come from the germline V gene (reference sequence).

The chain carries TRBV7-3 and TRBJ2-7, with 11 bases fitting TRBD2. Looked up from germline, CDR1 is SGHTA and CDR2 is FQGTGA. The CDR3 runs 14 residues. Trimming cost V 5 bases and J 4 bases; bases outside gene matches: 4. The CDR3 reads CASSRTSGSYEQYF. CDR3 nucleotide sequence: TGTGCCAGCAGCCGTACTAGCGGGAGTTACGAGCAGTACTTC.

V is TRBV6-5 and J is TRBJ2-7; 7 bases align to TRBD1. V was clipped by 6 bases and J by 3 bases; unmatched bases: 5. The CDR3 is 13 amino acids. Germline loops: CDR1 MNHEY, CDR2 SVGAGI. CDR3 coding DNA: TGTGCCAGCAGAACGACAGGGTACTACGAGCAGTACTTC. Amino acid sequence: CASRTTGYYEQYF.

CDR3 residues: CASSEGREATDTQYF. CDR3 in DNA: TGTGCCAGCAGTGAAGGCAGGGAGGCAACAGATACGCAGTATTTT. The chain links TRBV2 to TRBJ2-3; TRBD2 is a possible D gene (6 bases). Trimming removed 1 base at V and 3 bases at J, with 11 bases between. Germline CDR1 is SNHLY and CDR2 is FYNNEI. The CDR3 contains 15 residues.

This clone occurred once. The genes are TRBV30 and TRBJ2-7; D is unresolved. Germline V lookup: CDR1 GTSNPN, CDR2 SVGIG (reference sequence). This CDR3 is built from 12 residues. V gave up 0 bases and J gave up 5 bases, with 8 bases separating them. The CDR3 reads CAWSVSLDEQYF. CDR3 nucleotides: TGTGCCTGGAGTGTATCCCTCGACGAGCAGTACTTC.

The CDR3: CASSDPTGLNTEAFF. The CDR3 DNA follows: TGTGCCAGCAGTGACCCGACGGGACTAAACACTGAAGCTTTCTTT. The chain couples TRBV6-1 to TRBJ1-1, with D possibly being TRBD1 (5 bases). Germline V CDR1 and CDR2: MNHNS, SASEGT. Between the trimmed V and J ends, which lost 3 bases and 2 bases, there was a span of 13 bases. The CDR3 loop spans 15 amino acids.

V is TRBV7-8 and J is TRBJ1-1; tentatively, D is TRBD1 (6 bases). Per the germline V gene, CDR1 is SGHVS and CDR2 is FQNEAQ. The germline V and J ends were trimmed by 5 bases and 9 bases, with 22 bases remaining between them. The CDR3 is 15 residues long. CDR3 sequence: CASSTSGGLLNKAFF. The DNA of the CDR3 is TGTGCCAGCAGCACGAGCGGGGGGCTGCTAAATAAAGCTTTCTTT.

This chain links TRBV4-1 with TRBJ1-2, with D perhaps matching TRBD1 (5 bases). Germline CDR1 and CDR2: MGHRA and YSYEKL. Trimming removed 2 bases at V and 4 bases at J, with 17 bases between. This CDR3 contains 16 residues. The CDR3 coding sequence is TGCGCCAGCAGCCAAATATATCAGGAAAGGGGCTATGGCTACACCTTC. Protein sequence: CASSQIYQERGYGYTF.

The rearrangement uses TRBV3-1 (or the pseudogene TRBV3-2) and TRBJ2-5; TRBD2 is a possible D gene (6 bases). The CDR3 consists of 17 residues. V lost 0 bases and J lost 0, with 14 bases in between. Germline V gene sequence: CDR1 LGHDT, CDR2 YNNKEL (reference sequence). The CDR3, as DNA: TGTGCCAGCAGCCAAGACCCCGGGACTGTGTACCAAGAGACCCAGTACTTC. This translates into CASSQDPGTVYQETQYF.

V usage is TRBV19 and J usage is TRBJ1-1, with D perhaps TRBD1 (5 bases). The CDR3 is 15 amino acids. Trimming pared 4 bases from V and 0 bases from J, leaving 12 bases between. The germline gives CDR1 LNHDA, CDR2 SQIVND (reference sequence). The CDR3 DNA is TGTGCCAGTAGTAACGCCCAGGGTTTGAACACTGAAGCTTTCTTT. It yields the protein CASSNAQGLNTEAFF.

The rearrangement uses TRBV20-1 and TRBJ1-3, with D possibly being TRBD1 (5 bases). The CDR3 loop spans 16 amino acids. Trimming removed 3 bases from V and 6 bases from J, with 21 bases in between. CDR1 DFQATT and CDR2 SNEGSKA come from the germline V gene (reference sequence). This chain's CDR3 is CSASGWGNQSVNTIYF. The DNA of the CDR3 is TGCAGTGCTAGTGGGTGGGGCAATCAGTCCGTAAACACCATATATTTT.

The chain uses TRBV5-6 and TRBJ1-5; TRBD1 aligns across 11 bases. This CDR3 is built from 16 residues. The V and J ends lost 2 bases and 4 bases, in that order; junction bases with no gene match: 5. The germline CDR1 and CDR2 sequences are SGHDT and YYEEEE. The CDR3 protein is CASSFGTGGLNQPQHF. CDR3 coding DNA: TGTGCCAGCAGCTTTGGGACAGGGGGGTTGAATCAGCCCCAGCATTTT.

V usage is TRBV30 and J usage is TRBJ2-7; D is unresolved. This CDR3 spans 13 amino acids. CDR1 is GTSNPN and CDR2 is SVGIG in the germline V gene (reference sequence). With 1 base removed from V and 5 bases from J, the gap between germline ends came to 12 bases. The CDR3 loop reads CAWSGATDHEQYF. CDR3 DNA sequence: TGTGCCTGGAGTGGGGCGACCGACCACGAGCAGTACTTC. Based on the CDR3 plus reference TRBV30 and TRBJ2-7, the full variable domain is SQTIHQWPATLVQPVGSPLSLECTVEGTSNPNLYWYRQAAGRGLQLLFYSVGIGQISSEVPQNLSASRPQDRQFILSSKKLLLSDSGFYLCAWSGATDHEQYFGPGTRLTVT.

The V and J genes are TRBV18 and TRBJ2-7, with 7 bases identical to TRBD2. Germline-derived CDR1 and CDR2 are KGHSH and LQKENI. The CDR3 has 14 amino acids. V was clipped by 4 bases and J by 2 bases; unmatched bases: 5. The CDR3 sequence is CASSRVAGAYEQYF. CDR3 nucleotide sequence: TGTGCCAGCTCACGGGTGGCGGGAGCCTACGAGCAGTACTTC.

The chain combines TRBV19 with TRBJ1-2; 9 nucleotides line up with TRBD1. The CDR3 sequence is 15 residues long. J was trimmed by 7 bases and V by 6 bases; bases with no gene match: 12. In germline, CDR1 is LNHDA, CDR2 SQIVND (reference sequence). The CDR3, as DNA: TGTGCCAGTAGGTTAACAGGGGGCGCTGAGTCTGGCTACACCTTC. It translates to CASRLTGGAESGYTF.

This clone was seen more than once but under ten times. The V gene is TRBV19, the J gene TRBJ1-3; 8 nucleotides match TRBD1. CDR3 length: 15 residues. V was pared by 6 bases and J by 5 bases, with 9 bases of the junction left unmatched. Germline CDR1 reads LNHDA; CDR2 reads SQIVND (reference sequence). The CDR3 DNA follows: TGTGCCAGTAGCCGAGCGGGACAGGACCGAAACACCATATATTTT. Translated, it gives CASSRAGQDRNTIYF. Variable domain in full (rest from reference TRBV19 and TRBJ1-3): DGGITQSPKYLFRKEGQNVTLSCEQNLNHDAMYWYRQDPGQGLRLIYYSQIVNDFQKGDIAEGYSVSREKKESFPLTVTSAQKNPTAFYLCASSRAGQDRNTIYFGEGSWLTVV.